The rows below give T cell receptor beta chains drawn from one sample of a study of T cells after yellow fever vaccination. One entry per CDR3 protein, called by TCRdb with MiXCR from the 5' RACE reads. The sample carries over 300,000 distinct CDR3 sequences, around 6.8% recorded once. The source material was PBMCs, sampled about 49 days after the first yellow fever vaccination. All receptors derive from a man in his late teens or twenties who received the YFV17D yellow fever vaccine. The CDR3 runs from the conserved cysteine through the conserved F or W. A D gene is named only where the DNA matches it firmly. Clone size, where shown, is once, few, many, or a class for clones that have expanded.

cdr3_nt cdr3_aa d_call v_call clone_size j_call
TGTGCCAGTAGTATTAGGAGAACCGGGGAGCTGTTTTTT CASSIRRTGELFF . TRBV19 few TRBJ2-2
TGTGCCAGCTCCCACCGGGGGAACGACAATGAGCAGTTCTTC CASSHRGNDNEQFF . TRBV18 many TRBJ2-1
TGTGCCAGCAGTATAGACACCAGCTCCTACAATGAGCAGTTCTTC CASSIDTSSYNEQFF . TRBV12-3/TRBV12-4 few TRBJ2-1
TGCAGCGGATCCCTGGTCCCGGGTCCTAGGGGGACTGAAGCTTTCTTT CSGSLVPGPRGTEAFF . TRBV29-1 few TRBJ1-1
TGTGCCAGCAGCCCATATAGCACTGAAGCTTTCTTT CASSPYSTEAFF . TRBV6-2/TRBV6-3 . TRBJ1-1
TGCGCCAGCAGCCAAAGCGGGGAGTTTGTTGGCTACACCTTC CASSQSGEFVGYTF . TRBV4-3 few TRBJ1-2
TGTGCCAGCAGTGAAACGGGGATCGATGAGCAGTTCTTC CASSETGIDEQFF . TRBV25-1 few TRBJ2-1
TGTGCCAGCAGCTTAGAGGAGGGGGCGATGTGGGGCTACACCTTC CASSLEEGAMWGYTF TRBD1 TRBV7-2 . TRBJ1-2
TGTGCCAGCAGCGCCAGCGGGGGGGGCACCGGGGAGCTGTTTTTT CASSASGGGTGELFF TRBD2 TRBV9 . TRBJ2-2
TGTGCCAGCTCACCACTTCGACAGGGGGCCTACAATGAGCAGTTCTTC CASSPLRQGAYNEQFF TRBD1 TRBV18 few TRBJ2-1
TGCGCCAGCAGCCAAGGACATACCAACTATGGCTACACCTTC CASSQGHTNYGYTF . TRBV4-1 . TRBJ1-2
TGTGCTAGCAGCTTACTGCGGGCACCTTACAATGAGCAGTTCTTC CASSLLRAPYNEQFF . TRBV7-7 . TRBJ2-1
TGTGCCAGCAGTGCACAGGGGGCCGGGGAGCTGTTTTTT CASSAQGAGELFF TRBD1 TRBV2 few TRBJ2-2
TGTGCCAGCAGCATACAGGGGCAGGGGCAGCCCCAGCATTTT CASSIQGQGQPQHF TRBD1 TRBV7-6 few TRBJ1-5
TGTGCCAGCAGCGCTTGGACAGGGAACACTGAAGCTTTCTTT CASSAWTGNTEAFF TRBD1 TRBV7-2 few TRBJ1-1
TGCAGCGTTGAGGGGATGAATGAGCAGTTCTTC CSVEGMNEQFF . TRBV29-1 many TRBJ2-1
TGCAGCTATAGACAGGGTCGATACGAGCAGTACTTC CSYRQGRYEQYF TRBD1 TRBV29-1 . TRBJ2-7
TGTGCCAGCAGCCCTAGGGACTCCCCGGGGCCCTTC CASSPRDSPGPF . TRBV7-2 many TRBJ2-4
TGTGCCAGCAGTTTTGAGGGGTTTGGCTACACCTTC CASSFEGFGYTF . TRBV28 few TRBJ1-2
TGCGCCAGCCGTCCCCCCGGGACAAGGTACAATGAGCAGTTCTTC CASRPPGTRYNEQFF . TRBV5-1 . TRBJ2-1
TGTGCCAGCAGCTTACACCGCGACCAGGGCACTGAAGCTTTCTTT CASSLHRDQGTEAFF . TRBV7-9 . TRBJ1-1
TGCAGCGTTGACGGTACAGGGGAGTCTAACCAAGAGACCCAGTACTTC CSVDGTGESNQETQYF TRBD1 TRBV29-1 . TRBJ2-5
TGCAGTGCTCCGGACTACCTGGACAATGAGCAGTTCTTC CSAPDYLDNEQFF . TRBV20-1 many TRBJ2-1
TGTGCCAGCAGCCAGGGGGGCAGGCAGTACTTC CASSQGGRQYF . TRBV3-1 few TRBJ2-5
TGTGCCAGCAGCTTGGGACTACAGGGGTATAATTCACCCCTCCACTTT CASSLGLQGYNSPLHF TRBD1 TRBV5-5 . TRBJ1-6
TGTGCCAGCAGCGCTAGCCCCGACAGGGATAGGGGCTACGAGCAGTACTTC CASSASPDRDRGYEQYF TRBD1 TRBV3-1 few TRBJ2-7
TGTGCCAGCAGTCTCCTGGCGGGGTGGAATGAGCAGTTCTTC CASSLLAGWNEQFF . TRBV3-1 few TRBJ2-1
TGCAGTGCTACCAATCGTTGGCCTGGGAGCGAGCAGTACTTC CSATNRWPGSEQYF . TRBV20-1 many TRBJ2-7
TGTGCCAGCAGCCCGAATCGACAGTCTAACTCTGGGGCCAACGTCCTGACTTTC CASSPNRQSNSGANVLTF . TRBV11-2 many TRBJ2-6
TGTGCCAGCAGGTCCGAAGCGGGGGGAGATACGCAGTATTTT CASRSEAGGDTQYF TRBD2 TRBV28 . TRBJ2-3
TGTGCCAGCAGTTTTGGTATTGGGGAAGCTTTCTTT CASSFGIGEAFF . TRBV6-2/TRBV6-3 few TRBJ1-1
TGTGCCAGCAGCTTAAGGCCCGGTCGCCCAGATACGCAGTATTTT CASSLRPGRPDTQYF . TRBV7-7 many TRBJ2-3
TGTGCCAGCAGTTACTCGATCAGGCTAGAGACCTCGATGGATACGCAGTATTTT CASSYSIRLETSMDTQYF . TRBV6-2/TRBV6-3 many TRBJ2-3
TGTGCCAGTAGTATCCGGGGGCCCGGGACCAACGTCCTGACTTTC CASSIRGPGTNVLTF . TRBV19 few TRBJ2-6
TGTGCCAGCTCACCTCCATTCTCCTACGAGCAGTACTTC CASSPPFSYEQYF . TRBV18 . TRBJ2-7
TGCAGTGCAAAAGAAGCACGGCAGCCCCAGCATTTT CSAKEARQPQHF . TRBV20-1 . TRBJ1-5
TGCAGTGCTAGCCTAGCGGGGTCTTACAATGAGCAGTTCTTC CSASLAGSYNEQFF TRBD2 TRBV20-1 many TRBJ2-1
TGTGCCAGCAGCCCGCAGGGTATCCATGGCTACACCTTC CASSPQGIHGYTF . TRBV7-8 . TRBJ1-2
TGTGCCAGCAGCTTCTTCCAGGGGGCTACCTACAATGAGCAGTTCTTC CASSFFQGATYNEQFF TRBD1 TRBV5-8 few TRBJ2-1
TGCGCCAGCAGCTTCCGGGACAGGGCCCGCGAGCAGTACTTC CASSFRDRAREQYF TRBD1 TRBV4-1 few TRBJ2-7
TGTGCCAGCTCACGAATACAGGGGAATATGAACACTGAAGCTTTCTTT CASSRIQGNMNTEAFF TRBD1 TRBV18 few TRBJ1-1
TGTGCCAGCAGCCCACTAGCTGGGACAGGGACCCAGTACTTC CASSPLAGTGTQYF TRBD1 TRBV2 few TRBJ2-5
TGCAGTGCGGGGGGTAGCCTGATGGATACGCAGTATTTT CSAGGSLMDTQYF . TRBV20-1 many TRBJ2-3
TGCGCCAGCAGCCCAGACAGGGCGAAAGATACGCAGTATTTT CASSPDRAKDTQYF TRBD1 TRBV5-1 many TRBJ2-3
TGTGCCAGCAGCCCCCAGCCTCCGGGGACGGCCACAGATACGCAGTATTTT CASSPQPPGTATDTQYF . TRBV7-8 . TRBJ2-3
TGTGCCAGCTCCCAAAAGGGGAAAAAACTGTTTTTT CASSQKGKKLFF . TRBV6-5 few TRBJ1-4
TGCGCCAGCAGCTTGGATAACTCCTACGAGCAGTACTTC CASSLDNSYEQYF . TRBV5-1 many TRBJ2-7
TGCGCCAGCAGCCAAAGGGACTCCCACAATGAGCAGTTCTTC CASSQRDSHNEQFF . TRBV4-1 few TRBJ2-1
TGTGCCAGCAGCTTCATCTCCAGCGGGGGGGGACTCTTC CASSFISSGGGLF TRBD2 TRBV7-2 few TRBJ2-5
TGTGCCAGCAGCTTAGACAGCGGGGGGTACTCCTACGAGCAGTACTTC CASSLDSGGYSYEQYF TRBD2 TRBV7-2 . TRBJ2-7
TGCAGCGTTGGTGGGACAGGGGCTCTTAGTTATGGCTACACCTTC CSVGGTGALSYGYTF TRBD1 TRBV29-1 many TRBJ1-2
TGCGCCAGCAGCTTGTTGAGGGTGTCGAACACTGAAGCTTTCTTT CASSLLRVSNTEAFF . TRBV5-1 few TRBJ1-1
TGTGCCATCAGTGAGCCGGTTTTCGGGATAATGGGACCTGGGGACTACGAGCAGTACTTC CAISEPVFGIMGPGDYEQYF . TRBV10-3 few TRBJ2-7